Below, 31 T cell receptor beta chains from the same sample are listed, as sequenced in a study of identical twins (dated by TCRdb to about 2016). The receptor library was made with 5' RACE. The sample was run on an Illumina HiSeq 2000. The public reads were run again by TCRdb, first through fastp at Q25 and then through MiXCR, and only productive beta chains were kept. Records with the same CDR3 protein are collapsed into one entry carrying the most frequent genes and DNA. This sample comprises about 920,000 distinct CDR3 sequences, 9% to 15% of them detected only once. 1.5% to 2% of the sample lies in the top ten. These data are also associated with another study on yellow fever vaccine responses in identical twins.

The sequencing input was PBMCs. These receptors all come from a woman younger than 35 in good health.

The chain has TRBV15 and TRBJ2-1, with TRBD2 matching 11 bases. The J segment lost 4 bases and the V segment lost 3 bases, leaving 2 bases of the junction unmatched. CDR3 size: 15 residues. Germline lookup yields CDR1 LNHNV and CDR2 YYDKDF (reference sequence). CDR3 in amino acids: CATSSVAGGYNEQFF. The CDR3 nucleotides read TGTGCCACCAGCAGCGTAGCGGGGGGGTACAATGAGCAGTTCTTC. Supplemented by reference TRBV15 and TRBJ2-1, the full variable domain reads DAMVIQNPRYQVTQFGKPVTLSCSQTLNHNVMYWYQQKSSQAPKLLFHYYDKDFNNEADTPDNFQSRRPNTSFCFLDIRSPGLGDTAMYLCATSSVAGGYNEQFFGPGTRLTVL.

This clonotype came up a few times. Here the CDR3 reads CASSLGVAGVREQYF. CDR3 sequence (DNA): TGCGCCAGCAGCTTGGGAGTAGCGGGAGTTCGGGAGCAGTACTTC. The rearrangement joins TRBV5-1 to TRBJ2-7, with TRBD2 matching 9 bases. V gave up 0 bases and J gave up 7 bases; unmatched junction bases: 8. CDR1 SGHRS and CDR2 YFSETQ come from the germline V gene. The CDR3 spans 15 residues.

This CDR3 reads CSARDISYEQYF. The DNA of the CDR3 is TGCAGTGCTAGAGATATTAGCTACGAGCAGTACTTC. The chain links TRBV20-1 to TRBJ2-7; D is unresolved. Per the germline V gene, CDR1 is DFQATT and CDR2 is SNEGSKA (reference sequence). Trimming took 0 bases from V and 3 from J, leaving 6 bases between them. This CDR3 has 12 residues.

This clonotype was observed at least ten times. V is TRBV6-2 or TRBV6-3 and J is TRBJ2-1, with D uncertain. CDR1 and CDR2 (germline): MNHEY, SVGEGT. V was cut by 3 bases and J by 8 bases, with 14 bases left in between. The CDR3 covers 14 residues. CDR3: CASSYDGPEDEQFF. In DNA form, the CDR3 reads TGTGCCAGCAGTTATGATGGGCCCGAAGATGAGCAGTTCTTC.

The chain uses TRBV20-1 and TRBJ2-5, with TRBD1 as a possible D gene (6 bases). CDR1 and CDR2 from the germline V gene are DFQATT and SNEGSKA (reference sequence). This CDR3 comprises 15 residues. V lost 0 bases and J 9 bases, leaving 20 bases between the germline ends. CDR3 amino acids: CSAREQAPPGESQYF. In nucleotides, the CDR3 is TGCAGTGCTAGAGAACAGGCTCCTCCAGGGGAGTCCCAGTACTTC.

The chain couples TRBV2 to TRBJ2-3; no firm D call. Germline V gives CDR1 SNHLY, CDR2 FYNNEI. Trimming removed 5 bases from V and 4 bases from J, with 7 bases in between. The CDR3 has 12 amino acids. CDR3 in DNA: TGTGCCAGCAGTTCTCCGGCAGATACGCAGTATTTT. Amino acid sequence: CASSSPADTQYF. The variable domain in full, with the rest retrieved from reference TRBV2 and TRBJ2-3, is EPEVTQTPSHQVTQMGQEVILRCVPISNHLYFYWYRQILGQKVEFLVSFYNNEISEKSEIFDDQFSVERPDGSNFTLKIRSTKLEDSAMYFCASSSPADTQYFGPGTRLTVL.

This clonotype was seen a handful of times. This chain uses TRBV4-2 with TRBJ2-1, with 9 bases aligning to TRBD2. Trimming cost V 0 bases and J 8 bases; bases outside gene matches: 11. The CDR3 totals 17 residues. Germline CDR1 LGHNA, CDR2 YNFKEQ. In DNA, the CDR3 is TGTGCCAGCAGCCAAGAAGAGATCGCGGGAGGGCGGTATGAGCAGTTCTTC. Protein sequence: CASSQEEIAGGRYEQFF.

This clonotype was recorded a few times. The chain combines TRBV27 with TRBJ2-3; D is possibly TRBD1 (6 bases). Looked up from germline, CDR1 is MNHEY and CDR2 is SMNVEV (reference sequence). V was pared by 7 bases and J by 2 bases, with 16 bases between. The CDR3 consists of 15 residues. The CDR3 DNA sequence: TGTGCCAGCATCCTCAGGGGAAGACCCACAGATACGCAGTATTTT. Translating it yields CASILRGRPTDTQYF.

This clonotype was detected a few times. The chain links TRBV2 to TRBJ2-7; the match to TRBD1 covers 7 bases. This CDR3 region has 15 residues. The J segment lost 7 bases and the V segment lost 7 bases, leaving 16 bases of the junction unmatched. Looked up from germline, CDR1 is SNHLY and CDR2 is FYNNEI. The chain's CDR3 is CASKGERTGFLEQYF. The DNA for the CDR3 is TGTGCCAGCAAGGGGGAAAGGACAGGCTTTTTGGAGCAGTACTTC.

The rearrangement uses TRBV5-1 and TRBJ2-7; 7 nucleotides align to TRBD1. Trimming cost V 0 bases and J 5 bases; bases outside gene matches: 8. The CDR3 runs 15 residues. The V gene's germline CDR1 is SGHRS and CDR2 YFSETQ. CDR3 region: CASSLGTGARDEQYV. As DNA, the CDR3 is TGCGCCAGCAGCTTGGGTACAGGGGCGCGGGACGAGCAGTACGTC.

This clonotype has a handful of counts. This rearrangement joins TRBV6-5 to TRBJ2-5, with D maybe TRBD2 (7 bases). Trimming pared 2 bases from V and 2 bases from J, leaving 12 bases between. Germline loops: CDR1 MNHEY, CDR2 SVGAGI. The CDR3 sequence is 15 residues long. The CDR3 spells CASSYARGGQETQYF. The CDR3 DNA reads TGTGCCAGCAGTTACGCCAGGGGAGGGCAAGAGACCCAGTACTTC.

This clonotype was observed many times. This rearrangement joins TRBV28 to TRBJ2-2, with TRBD1 as a possible D gene (5 bases). The V end lost 2 bases, the J end lost 0 bases, and 10 bases lay between the germline ends. CDR1 and CDR2 from the germline V gene are MDHEN and SYDVKM. The CDR3 is 16 residues long. The CDR3 region has the DNA TGTGCCAGCAGTTTAGGCAGGGCCTCGAACACCGGGGAGCTGTTTTTT. Its protein is CASSLGRASNTGELFF.

J is TRBJ1-1 and V is TRBV7-9; D is ambiguous. CDR1 and CDR2 (germline): SEHNR, FQNEAQ (reference sequence). The length of the CDR3 is 14 residues. Trimming removed 4 bases at V and 7 bases at J, with 16 bases between. The CDR3 DNA reads as TGTGCCAGCAGCTACTTCCCGGAGAAGAGTGAAGCTTTCTTT. This sequence encodes CASSYFPEKSEAFF. Supplemented by reference TRBV7-9 and TRBJ1-1, the full variable domain reads DTGVSQNPRHKITKRGQNVTFRCDPISEHNRLYWYRQTLGQGPEFLTYFQNEAQLEKSRLLSDRFSAERPKGSFSTLEIQRTEQGDSAMYLCASSYFPEKSEAFFGQGTRLTVV.

V usage is TRBV24-1 and J usage is TRBJ2-7; maybe TRBD2 (6 bases). The CDR3 has 15 amino acids. Germline V CDR1 and CDR2: KGHDR, SFDVKD. V lost 5 bases and J 7 bases, leaving 20 bases between the germline ends. The CDR3: CATSAPGTGGGEQYF. In DNA, the CDR3 is TGTGCCACCAGTGCCCCCGGCACAGGCGGAGGGGAGCAGTACTTC.

Only a few counts were recorded for this clonotype. This sequence joins TRBV7-8 and TRBJ2-2; D might be TRBD1 or TRBD2, each matching 5 bases. V was shortened by 9 bases and J by 7 bases, with 15 bases between the two germline ends. This CDR3 is 13 amino acids long. Germline CDR1 is SGHVS and CDR2 is FQNEAQ. The chain's CDR3 is CASGTSPLGELFF. The CDR3 DNA reads TGTGCCAGTGGGACCTCTCCTCTCGGGGAGCTGTTTTTT. Full variable domain (outside the CDR3, taken from reference TRBV7-8 and TRBJ2-2): GAGVSQSPRYKVAKRGQDVALRCDPISGHVSLFWYQQALGQGPEFLTYFQNEAQLDKSGLPSDRFFAERPEGSVSTLKIQRTQQEDSAVYLCASGTSPLGELFFGEGSRLTVL.

The rearrangement links TRBV6-5 to TRBJ2-7; maybe TRBD1 (6 bases). The CDR3 extends over 17 amino acids. Trimming stripped 0 bases from V and 0 bases from J, with 15 bases between. Germline loops: CDR1 MNHEY, CDR2 SVGAGI. CDR3 sequence reads: CASSYSIRDTASYEQYF. CDR3 nucleotides: TGTGCCAGCAGTTACTCCATCCGGGACACGGCCTCCTACGAGCAGTACTTC.

This clonotype was seen at least ten times. This sequence joins TRBV29-1 and TRBJ2-1, with D perhaps TRBD2 (5 bases). Trimming removed 4 bases at V and 0 bases at J, with 16 bases between. The CDR3 loop spans 16 amino acids. The V gene's germline CDR1 is SQVTM and CDR2 ANQGSEA. CDR3 sequence reads: CSVGQNLGSSYNEQFF. The CDR3 DNA is TGCAGCGTTGGACAAAATCTAGGGAGCTCCTACAATGAGCAGTTCTTC.

The V and J genes are TRBV20-1 and TRBJ1-6; weak D call: TRBD1 (5 bases). Between the trimmed V and J ends, which lost 2 bases and 7 bases, there was a span of 9 bases. The CDR3 totals 13 residues. In germline, CDR1 is DFQATT, CDR2 SNEGSKA (reference sequence). This CDR3 reads CSARRGENSPLHF. CDR3 coding DNA: TGCAGTGCTAGAAGGGGCGAAAATTCACCCCTCCACTTT.

This clonotype was found a few times. This chain connects TRBV6-5 to TRBJ2-7; 9 nucleotides align to TRBD2. The CDR3 extends over 14 amino acids. Germline V CDR1 and CDR2: MNHEY, SVGAGI. J gave up 0 bases and V 4 bases, and 1 base lay outside the gene matches. CDR3 nucleotide sequence: TGTGCCAGCAGTTCGCGGGGGGGCTCCTACGAGCAGTACGTC. This codes for CASSSRGGSYEQYV.

This clonotype came up a few times. The chain carries TRBV9 and TRBJ2-7, with no clear D. V dropped 3 bases and J dropped 4 bases, with 20 bases sitting between them. The CDR3 is 16 residues long. CDR1 and CDR2 (germline): SGDLS, YYNGEE. The CDR3 protein is CASSGASTAPVYEQYV. The CDR3 DNA follows: TGTGCCAGCAGCGGCGCAAGTACCGCCCCTGTTTACGAGCAGTACGTC.

This clonotype showed up just a few times. The CDR3 DNA follows: TGTGCCAGCACCACCGCCCGGGGAGGGAATAACTATGGCTACACCTTC. Translated: CASTTARGGNNYGYTF. The rearrangement joins TRBV5-6 to TRBJ1-2; D is uncertain. The germline V and J ends were trimmed by 6 bases and 1 base, with 19 bases remaining between them. The CDR3 runs to 16 residues. The V gene's germline CDR1 is SGHDT and CDR2 YYEEEE. The full variable domain, with the rest looked up from reference TRBV5-6 and TRBJ1-2, is DAGVTQSPTHLIKTRGQQVTLRCSPKSGHDTVSWYQQALGQGPQFIFQYYEEEERQRGNFPDRFSGHQFPNYSSELNVNALLLGDSALYLCASTTARGGNNYGYTFGSGTRLTVV.

This clonotype appeared a few times. This chain links TRBV28 with TRBJ2-2; 13 bases are a match to TRBD2. The CDR3 spans 19 residues. Trimming took 1 base from V and 4 from J; bases not matched to a gene: 9. Germline V gives CDR1 MDHEN, CDR2 SYDVKM. CDR3 amino acids: CASSLSGTSGTRGTGELFF. In DNA, the CDR3 is TGTGCCAGCAGTTTATCCGGGACTAGCGGGACGCGAGGCACCGGGGAGCTGTTTTTT.

This clonotype has more than one count but fewer than ten. This sequence joins TRBV25-1 and TRBJ2-3; TRBD2 matches at 7 bases. CDR3 length: 15 amino acids. Germline V lookup: CDR1 MGHDK, CDR2 SYGVNS. The V and J ends lost 3 bases and 2 bases, in that order; junction bases with no gene match: 5. Written as DNA, the CDR3 is TGTGCCAGCAGTGATGGACTAGATCCCACAGATACGCAGTATTTT. This gives the protein CASSDGLDPTDTQYF.

This clonotype was seen ten or more times. The chain links TRBV12-3 or TRBV12-4 to TRBJ2-1; 8 nucleotides line up with TRBD2. The CDR3 runs to 17 residues. Trimming removed 2 bases from V and 9 bases from J; junction bases left unmatched: 15. CDR3 in amino acids: CASSLYRGGLRAGEQFF. DNA of the CDR3: TGTGCCAGCAGTTTATACCGGGGGGGATTACGAGCTGGTGAGCAGTTCTTC.

There are a few counts of this clonotype. This chain joins TRBV4-2 and TRBJ2-7; either TRBD1 or TRBD2 may fit D (5 bases each). The germline V gene encodes CDR1 LGHNA and CDR2 YNFKEQ. The V end lost 0 bases, the J end lost 3 bases, and 9 bases lay between the germline ends. This CDR3 has 14 residues. The DNA of the CDR3 is TGTGCCAGCAGCCAAGAGGGACCGGGCTACGAGCAGTACTTC. This translates into CASSQEGPGYEQYF.

The chain has TRBV3-1 and TRBJ2-5; D gene unclear. In germline, CDR1 is LGHDT, CDR2 YNNKEL (reference sequence). The CDR3 is made up of 14 amino acids. Trimming removed 0 bases from V and 9 bases from J, with 14 bases in between. The chain's CDR3 is CASSQDLVQMAQYF. The CDR3 DNA sequence: TGTGCCAGCAGCCAAGATCTTGTCCAAATGGCCCAGTACTTC.

This clonotype was detected only a few times. V gene TRBV2 combines with J gene TRBJ1-3; TRBD1 matches at 7 bases. The CDR3 contains 17 residues. After removal of 7 bases from V and 0 bases from J, the junction contained 12 bases not matched to a gene. Germline assignment: CDR1 SNHLY and CDR2 FYNNEI. CDR3 DNA: TGTGCCAGCACGAAAGACAGGGCCGGAAGCTCTGGAAACACCATATATTTT. It translates to CASTKDRAGSSGNTIYF.

V gene TRBV20-1 combines with J gene TRBJ2-5; TRBD1 agrees at 8 bases. The germline V gene encodes CDR1 DFQATT and CDR2 SNEGSKA (reference sequence). The V segment lost 3 bases and the J segment 2 bases; nucleotides outside the gene matches: 8. The length of the CDR3 is 15 residues. This CDR3 reads CSARPSQGVQETQYF. DNA for the CDR3: TGCAGTGCTAGGCCTTCACAGGGGGTACAAGAGACCCAGTACTTC.

This clonotype has more than one count but fewer than ten. The chain uses TRBV5-1 and TRBJ2-1; a possible D gene is TRBD1 (5 bases). Trimming stripped 7 bases from V and 3 bases from J, with 17 bases between. Germline CDR1 and CDR2: SGHRS and YFSETQ. The CDR3 consists of 15 residues. CDR3 sequence (DNA): TGCGCCAGCCAAGACCAGGGCGCCCGCTACAATGAGCAGTTCTTC. Amino acid sequence: CASQDQGARYNEQFF.

This chain joins TRBV6-2 or TRBV6-3 and TRBJ1-1; TRBD1 might be the D (5 bases). Per germline, CDR1 MNHEY and CDR2 SVGEGT. There are 14 residues in the CDR3. Trimming took off 6 bases at V and 7 bases at J, with 18 bases between the two ends. This CDR3 reads CASRTPGGGYEAFF. The CDR3 nucleotides are TGTGCCAGCAGAACCCCCGGGGGGGGATATGAAGCTTTCTTT.

This clonotype was detected ten times or more. The chain combines TRBV6-1 with TRBJ1-1; no clear D. The CDR3 covers 14 residues. The V end lost 4 bases, the J end lost 1 base, and 10 bases lay between the germline ends. From germline, CDR1 is MNHNS and CDR2 SASEGT. The CDR3 loop reads CASSGGSRNTEAFF. DNA for the CDR3: TGTGCCAGCAGTGGCGGGTCGAGGAACACTGAAGCTTTCTTT.